This TCR beta chain was recovered during a study of T cells in Graves' hyperthyroidism and ophthalmopathy (dated by TCRdb to between 2018 and 2021). With regard to the full study: Peripheral blood was collected at initial diagnosis, before any treatment. Following sampling, methimazole starting at 30 mg daily was given to hyperthyroidism patients, and high-dose intravenous methylprednisolone was given to ophthalmopathy patients. In about six Graves' hyperthyroidism patients, the study also compared T-cell repertoires from thyroid tissue with T-cell repertoires from blood. The paper describes TCR Vbeta CDR3 sequencing of about 140 peripheral blood samples, made up of about 41 ophthalmopathy patients, roughly 80 hyperthyroidism patients and some 17 progressor patients. For training and testing, the 100 or so patients in the discovery cohort were randomly divided in a 7:3 ratio. A discovery cohort of fewer than 110 patients, roughly 43 with Graves' ophthalmopathy and 55 to 60 with stable Graves' hyperthyroidism, was used to find distinguishing TCR V-J signatures. Prospective prediction of ophthalmopathy was tested in an independent validation cohort consisting of some 18 hyperthyroidism patients and some 15 patients who later progressed to ophthalmopathy.

Paper-wide results and their limitations: No statistical method was used to set the sample size in advance, and investigators knew the group allocation. During validation, the model predicted progression to ophthalmopathy a median of about 5.9 months ahead of onset, with roughly 65% sensitivity and 72.22% specificity. A 13 V-J signature model separated ophthalmopathy from stable hyperthyroidism, with over 85% sensitivity and around 84% specificity in cross-validation and 80%/75% in testing. Most expanded thyroid clonotypes (frequency above 0.001) were also detected in blood, a finding suggesting that blood repertoires may reflect thyroid immune responses.

This clonotype has only one observation. It has no known antigen specificity. A much larger clone differs from this one at a single base, so this may be a read error. The hyperthyroidism patients were between 18 and 65 years old and newly diagnosed, with a disease duration of less than 2 months. Patients with uncontrolled infections, other autoimmune diseases, pregnancy or lactation were excluded. Diagnoses relied on clinical symptoms, serum thyroxine and TRAb, thyroid ultrasound and orbital computed tomography. Blood from progressor patients was drawn when they were first diagnosed with hyperthyroidism, before any ophthalmopathy symptoms appeared. PBMCs were separated from around 9.1 ml of fresh peripheral blood using Ficoll-Paque density gradient centrifugation. Progressor patients were defined as those initially diagnosed with Graves' hyperthyroidism in whom ophthalmopathy developed during follow-up. Trizol reagent was used to extract total RNA, and RNA quality was then checked on an Agilent 2100 Bioanalyzer.

TCR beta CDR3 regions were amplified from RNA transcripts. The first round of RT-PCR for the TCR CDR3 was performed with the HTBI primer set and the Qiagen OneStep RT-PCR kit. A second multiplex PCR round built the libraries, followed by size selection and purification. Paired-end sequencing of the libraries was performed with 100 bp reads on an Illumina HiSeq2000. As for the original processing: SOAPnuke was used to process the raw data, removing reads that contained adapters or uncalled bases, had a mean Phred below 15, or lacked an exact match to the constant primer or identifier. High-quality paired reads were merged with COPE v1.2.5, and unique nucleotide sequences were defined as clonotypes. MiTCR v1.1 was used to align clonotypes to the IMGT TRBV, TRBD and TRBJ reference segments. Only V-J combinations with frequency above 0.0001, covering 99% to 99.2% of repertoires, were analysed. The TCS score was defined as the ratio of F50 (clonal expansion) to E x V (chaos), calculated using BLOSUM62-based TCRdist between CDR3 peptides within each V-J. Welch's t-statistics and random forest reduced roughly 540 V-J features to about 13, which were used in a naive Bayes classifier (R e1071). Using fastp trimming at Q25 and MiXCR clonotype assembly, TCRdb reanalyzed the public sequencing data and kept in-frame beta chains. CDR3 protein duplicates are merged, each entry listing the most common genes and DNA. For this entry, the V and J calls and clone size follow TCRdb and not the study's own pipeline. The sample profile shows approximately 400,000 distinct CDR3 sequences; 13% of them were found once. The biggest ten clones account for around 21% of the sample.

This TCR derives from a man aged 25-45 years with Graves' hyperthyroidism that later progressed to Graves' ophthalmopathy. The sample comprised blood.

This receptor carries the CDR3 CAWGVTGRPGELFF. In nucleotide form, the sequence is TGTGCCTGGGGCGTGACAGGGCGGCCCGGGGAGCTGTTTTTT. The V and J segments used are TRBV30 and TRBJ2-2; 7 central nucleotides agree with TRBD1. Germline trimming: 5 bases from V, 6 bases from J; junction bases outside gene matches: 9. In the germline V gene (reference sequence), CDR1 corresponds to GTSNPN and CDR2 to SVGIG. The CDR3 runs 14 amino acids, cysteine and phenylalanine included. Only the CDR3 region is kept as DNA, spanning 42 bases read in frame from base 1.